Described below is a single T cell receptor beta chain sequence and its context. The antigen is undetermined. The entry originates in a study of cytomegalovirus exposure and HLA in healthy donors. Broader study findings: In a later analysis, productive TCRs from donors in an Asian-associated ancestry cluster reportedly carried fewer N-insertions than the cohort mean.

The PCR used 60 Vbeta and 13 Jbeta primers. The protocol was immunoSEQ multiplex PCR, while the TCRdb copy is restricted to in-frame clones and leaves out a portion. This sample's table reports about 40,000 clones. The sample was PBMCs. The source of this sequence is a woman aged 30 to 39 in good health and CMV-seronegative.

CDR3: CAWAPGQANEKLFF. The CDR3 DNA follows: TGTGCCTGGGCTCCGGGACAGGCGAATGAAAAACTGTTTTTT. The chain links TRBV30 to TRBJ1-4; 8 bases are shared with TRBD1. V was pared by 5 bases and J by 5 bases, with 7 bases of the junction left unmatched. Germline assignment: CDR1 GTSNPN and CDR2 SVGIG (reference sequence). The CDR3 extends over 14 amino acids. Looking up the rest from reference TRBV30 and TRBJ1-4 gives the full variable domain: SQTIHQWPATLVQPVGSPLSLECTVEGTSNPNLYWYRQAAGRGLQLLFYSVGIGQISSEVPQNLSASRPQDRQFILSSKKLLLSDSGFYLCAWAPGQANEKLFFGSGTQLSVL.